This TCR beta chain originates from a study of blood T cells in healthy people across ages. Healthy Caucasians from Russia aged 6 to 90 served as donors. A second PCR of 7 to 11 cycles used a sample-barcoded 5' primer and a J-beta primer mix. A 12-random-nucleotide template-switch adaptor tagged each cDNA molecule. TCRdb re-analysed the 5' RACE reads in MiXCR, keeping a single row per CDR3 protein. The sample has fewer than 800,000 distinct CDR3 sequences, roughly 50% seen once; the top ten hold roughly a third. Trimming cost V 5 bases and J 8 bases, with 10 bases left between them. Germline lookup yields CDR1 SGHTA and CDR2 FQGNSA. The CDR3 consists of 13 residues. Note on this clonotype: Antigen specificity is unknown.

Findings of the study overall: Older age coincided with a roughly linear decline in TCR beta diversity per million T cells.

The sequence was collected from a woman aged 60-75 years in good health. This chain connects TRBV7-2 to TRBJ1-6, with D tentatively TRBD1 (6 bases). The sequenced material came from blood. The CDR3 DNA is TGTGCCAGCAGCCAGGACAGATATTCACCCCTCCACTTT. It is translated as CASSQDRYSPLHF.